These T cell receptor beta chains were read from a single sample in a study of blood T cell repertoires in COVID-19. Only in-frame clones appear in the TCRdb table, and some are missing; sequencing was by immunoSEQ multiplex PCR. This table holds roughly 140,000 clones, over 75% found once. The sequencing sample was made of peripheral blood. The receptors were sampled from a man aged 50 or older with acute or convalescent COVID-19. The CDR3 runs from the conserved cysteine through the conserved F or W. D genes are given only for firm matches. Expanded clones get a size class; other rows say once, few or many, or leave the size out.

CDR3nt: TGTGCCAGCAGTTACTCCTCGGGGAGGTACACCTTC
CDR3aa: CASSYSSGRYTF
d_gene: NA
v_gene: TRBV6-5
j_gene: TRBJ1-2
abundance: NA

CDR3nt: TGTGCCAGCAGTTACGTAGCTAGCGGGGTGGAACAGTTCTTC
CDR3aa: CASSYVASGVEQFF
d_gene: TRBD2
v_gene: TRBV6-5
j_gene: TRBJ2-1
abundance: NA

CDR3nt: TGTGCCAGCAGCCCCCGGGCGGGCGGCACAGATACGCAGTATTTT
CDR3aa: CASSPRAGGTDTQYF
d_gene: NA
v_gene: TRBV3-1/TRBV3-2
j_gene: TRBJ2-3
abundance: NA

CDR3nt: TGTGCCAGCCGGGACAGAGCTTCACCCCTCCACTTT
CDR3aa: CASRDRASPLHF
d_gene: TRBD1
v_gene: TRBV11-3
j_gene: TRBJ1-6
abundance: NA

CDR3nt: TGTGCCAGCAGTGCTCAACCCCCGACAGGGTTGGTCACTGAAGCTTTCTTT
CDR3aa: CASSAQPPTGLVTEAFF
d_gene: TRBD1
v_gene: TRBV6-1
j_gene: TRBJ1-1
abundance: NA

CDR3nt: TGCGCCAGCAGCCCGGGGGTAGAGCTAGCGGGAGCTACAGATACGCAGTATTTT
CDR3aa: CASSPGVELAGATDTQYF
d_gene: TRBD2
v_gene: TRBV5-1
j_gene: TRBJ2-3
abundance: few

CDR3nt: TGTGCCAGCAGCTCCCCCCGGGCGGGACTAGCGGGAGTTTACGAGCAGTACTTC
CDR3aa: CASSSPRAGLAGVYEQYF
d_gene: TRBD2
v_gene: TRBV7-6
j_gene: TRBJ2-7
abundance: NA

CDR3nt: TGTGCCTGGGACCTCGACCAGGGTCGCTCTGGGGGCTACACCTTC
CDR3aa: CAWDLDQGRSGGYTF
d_gene: NA
v_gene: TRBV30
j_gene: TRBJ1-2
abundance: NA

CDR3nt: TGTGCCAGCAGACCCCGGGACAGGAAATACTATGGCTACACCTTC
CDR3aa: CASRPRDRKYYGYTF
d_gene: TRBD1
v_gene: TRBV6-5
j_gene: TRBJ1-2
abundance: NA

CDR3nt: TGTGCCAGCAGAGCAGACCCTGGGAGCGCTGAAGCTTTCTTT
CDR3aa: CASRADPGSAEAFF
d_gene: NA
v_gene: TRBV6-5
j_gene: TRBJ1-1
abundance: NA

CDR3nt: TGTGCCAGCAGTGAATCCGGGGACAGGGGGCCTTACAATGAGCAGTTCTTC
CDR3aa: CASSESGDRGPYNEQFF
d_gene: TRBD1
v_gene: TRBV25-1
j_gene: TRBJ2-1
abundance: NA

CDR3nt: TGTGCCAGCACCCTTGGAGGGGGCGCACTGTTTTTT
CDR3aa: CASTLGGGALFF
d_gene: TRBD1
v_gene: TRBV12-3/TRBV12-4
j_gene: TRBJ1-4
abundance: NA

CDR3nt: TGTGCCACCAGACTAGCGGGACTCACCGGGGAGCTGTTTTTT
CDR3aa: CATRLAGLTGELFF
d_gene: TRBD2
v_gene: TRBV11-3
j_gene: TRBJ2-2
abundance: NA

CDR3nt: TGTGCCAGCTCACCACCGGCGGGACGACACGAGCAGTACTTC
CDR3aa: CASSPPAGRHEQYF
d_gene: NA
v_gene: TRBV18
j_gene: TRBJ2-7
abundance: NA

CDR3nt: TGTGCCAGCTCCCCACCGGGGGGGGGCGACAATGAGCAGTTCTTC
CDR3aa: CASSPPGGGDNEQFF
d_gene: TRBD2
v_gene: TRBV18
j_gene: TRBJ2-1
abundance: NA

CDR3nt: TGTGCCAGCAGCGCGACAGAAACTACCTATGGCTACACCTTC
CDR3aa: CASSATETTYGYTF
d_gene: NA
v_gene: TRBV9
j_gene: TRBJ1-2
abundance: NA

CDR3nt: TGTGCCAGCTCAGATACAGGGGTCGACTATGGCTACACCTTC
CDR3aa: CASSDTGVDYGYTF
d_gene: TRBD1
v_gene: TRBV18
j_gene: TRBJ1-2
abundance: NA